The 21 T cell receptor beta chains below were found in one sample sequenced in a study of shared clonotypes between healthy human individuals. Using immunoSEQ multiplex PCR, the repertoire was profiled, and TCRdb retains in-frame clones only, with some absent. In the table there are around 750,000 clones, around 67% of which are singletons. The sample consisted of memory CD4+ T cells sorted from blood. Stated subset: CD45RA-negative fraction. The source of these receptors is a woman aged 30 to 39 in good health.

The rearrangement uses TRBV5-1 and TRBJ2-5, with D perhaps TRBD1 (5 bases). The CDR3 extends over 14 amino acids. V dropped 4 bases and J dropped 4 bases, with 14 bases sitting between them. Germline values: CDR1 SGHRS, CDR2 YFSETQ. CDR3 residues: CASSRTKGPETQYF. The CDR3 DNA follows: TGCGCCAGCAGCCGGACCAAGGGGCCAGAGACCCAGTACTTC. The entire variable domain, with the rest obtained from reference TRBV5-1 and TRBJ2-5, is as follows: KAGVTQTPRYLIKTRGQQVTLSCSPISGHRSVSWYQQTPGQGLQFLFEYFSETQRNKGNFPGRFSGRQFSNSRSEMNVSTLELGDSALYLCASSRTKGPETQYFGPGTRLLVL.

This clone occurred once. The chain is built from TRBV28 and TRBJ2-7; TRBD2 matches 12 bases. This CDR3 contains 18 residues. CDR1 and CDR2 from the germline V gene are MDHEN and SYDVKM. The V segment lost 6 bases and the J segment 3 bases; nucleotides outside the gene matches: 15. The CDR3 protein is CASRPPAPTSGSSYEQYF. The DNA of the CDR3 is TGTGCCAGCAGACCCCCCGCCCCGACTAGCGGGAGTAGCTACGAGCAGTACTTC.

The chain links TRBV12-5 to TRBJ1-2, with D possibly being TRBD1 (6 bases). Trimming stripped 1 base from V and 5 bases from J, with 14 bases between. The CDR3 length is 15 residues. CDR1 is LGHNT and CDR2 is FRNRAP in the germline V gene. The CDR3 region has the DNA TGTGCTAGTGGTTTGGAGGGAGGGACAACTTATGGCTACACCTTC. Translated, it gives CASGLEGGTTYGYTF.

In this sample, this clone turned up a few times. The chain has TRBV29-1 and TRBJ2-5, with D possibly TRBD2 on 6 matching bases. The CDR3 has 12 amino acids. Trimming removed 6 bases at V and 2 bases at J, with 10 bases between. Germline assignment: CDR1 SQVTM and CDR2 ANQGSEA. The CDR3 sequence: CSVGREQETQYF. The DNA for the CDR3 is TGCAGCGTGGGGCGGGAACAAGAGACCCAGTACTTC. Looking up the rest from reference TRBV29-1 and TRBJ2-5 gives the full variable domain: SAVISQKPSRDICQRGTSLTIQCQVDSQVTMMFWYRQQPGQSLTLIATANQGSEATYESGFVIDKFPISRPNLTFSTLTVSNMSPEDSSIYLCSVGREQETQYFGPGTRLLVL.

On this clone itself: Other DNA sequences in the same sample also yield this CDR3. The genes are TRBV18 and TRBJ2-5; D is unresolved. The length of the CDR3 is 15 residues. Per the germline V gene, CDR1 is KGHSH and CDR2 is LQKENI. V gave up 2 bases and J gave up 0 bases, with 10 bases separating them. CDR3 loop: CASSPRSAYQETQYF. The CDR3 nucleotides are TGTGCCAGCTCACCAAGGAGCGCGTACCAAGAGACCCAGTACTTC.

This chain joins TRBV27 and TRBJ2-2; either TRBD1 or TRBD2 may supply D (6 bases each). The CDR3 loop spans 14 amino acids. CDR1 and CDR2 (germline): MNHEY, SMNVEV (reference sequence). The V gene lost 6 bases and the J gene lost 6 bases, with 14 bases spanning the gap. CDR3 residues: CASRLTRGAGELFF. DNA of the CDR3: TGTGCCAGCAGGCTGACAAGGGGGGCCGGGGAGCTGTTTTTT.

The rearrangement uses TRBV30 and TRBJ2-3, with D perhaps matching TRBD2 (7 bases). The CDR3 covers 17 residues. Germline V gene sequence: CDR1 GTSNPN, CDR2 SVGIG (reference sequence). The V gene lost 0 bases and the J gene lost 0 bases, with 16 bases spanning the gap. DNA for the CDR3: TGTGCCTGGAGTGTGAAGAGGGGGGGATCAAGCACAGATACGCAGTATTTT. This translates into CAWSVKRGGSSTDTQYF.

The V call is TRBV10-3, the J call TRBJ1-1, with 7 bases aligning to TRBD1. The germline CDR1 and CDR2 sequences are ENHRY and SYGVKD. This CDR3 has 12 residues. J was trimmed by 3 bases and V by 10 bases; bases with no gene match: 5. This chain's CDR3 is CATNRGDTEAFF. The DNA for the CDR3 is TGTGCCACCAACAGGGGCGACACTGAAGCTTTCTTT.

Points on this clone: Other DNA sequences in this sample translate to the same CDR3. Here the CDR3 reads CASSSRLAGYNEQFF. CDR3 in DNA: TGTGCCAGCAGCTCGAGACTAGCGGGCTACAATGAGCAGTTCTTC. The chain links TRBV7-3 to TRBJ2-1; 10 bases agree with TRBD2. Germline CDR1 and CDR2: SGHTA and FQGTGA. The trim removed 4 bases at V and 3 bases at J, leaving 3 bases unmatched. There are 15 residues in the CDR3. Full variable domain (remainder filled in from reference TRBV7-3 and TRBJ2-1): GAGVSQTPSNKVTEKGKYVELRCDPISGHTALYWYRQSLGQGPEFLIYFQGTGAADDSGLPNDRFFAVRPEGSVSTLKIQRTERGDSAVYLCASSSRLAGYNEQFFGPGTRLTVL.

This clone was observed a handful of times. The rearrangement links TRBV19 to TRBJ2-1; D call uncertain. The germline CDR1 and CDR2 sequences are LNHDA and SQIVND (reference sequence). V lost 5 bases and J 0 bases, leaving 14 bases between the germline ends. The CDR3 is made up of 16 amino acids. The CDR3 is CASSGGLFSSYNEQFF. CDR3 nucleotide sequence: TGTGCCAGTAGTGGCGGCCTTTTTAGCTCCTACAATGAGCAGTTCTTC.

This chain links TRBV2 with TRBJ1-2; D remains unclear. Per germline, CDR1 SNHLY and CDR2 FYNNEI. The CDR3 length is 15 residues. V lost 4 bases and J lost 6, with 18 bases in between. CDR3: CASSAEDGVFNGYTF. The CDR3 DNA follows: TGTGCCAGCAGTGCAGAGGACGGAGTTTTCAATGGCTACACCTTC.

V gene TRBV27 combines with J gene TRBJ2-1; 7 nucleotides align to TRBD2. The germline V gene has CDR1 MNHEY and CDR2 SMNVEV (reference sequence). V shed 8 bases, J shed 2 bases, and the junction held 9 bases outside the gene matches. The CDR3 has 15 amino acids. CDR3 region: CASDRTSVPYNEQFF. The CDR3 DNA reads as TGTGCCAGCGATAGAACTAGCGTCCCCTACAATGAGCAGTTCTTC.

This chain uses TRBV28 with TRBJ2-7; D possibly corresponds to TRBD1 (6 bases). V was trimmed by 6 bases and J by 5 bases, leaving 20 bases between them. The CDR3 runs to 15 residues. Germline CDR1 MDHEN, CDR2 SYDVKM. CDR3 amino acids: CASSLPSTGTHEQYF. For the CDR3, the DNA is TGTGCCAGCAGCTTACCCTCTACAGGGACCCACGAGCAGTACTTC.

With regard to this clone: Other nucleotide sequences from this sample produce the same CDR3. The V and J genes are TRBV29-1 and TRBJ2-5, with D perhaps assigned TRBD1 or TRBD2 (6 bases each). Germline assignment: CDR1 SQVTM and CDR2 ANQGSEA. This CDR3 is built from 11 residues. V lost 6 bases and J 4 bases, leaving 9 bases between the germline ends. CDR3 sequence reads: CSVGGGETQYF. CDR3 sequence (DNA): TGCAGCGTGGGGGGCGGAGAGACCCAGTACTTC.

This chain connects TRBV4-1 to TRBJ1-1; no firm D call. The V and J ends lost 0 bases and 3 bases respectively, with 11 bases between them. This CDR3 spans 15 amino acids. Germline-derived CDR1 and CDR2 are MGHRA and YSYEKL. The CDR3 loop reads CASSQEVASHTEAFF. The CDR3 nucleotides are TGCGCCAGCAGCCAAGAAGTCGCTTCCCACACTGAAGCTTTCTTT.

The rearrangement joins TRBV27 to TRBJ2-2, with TRBD1 identical over 8 bases. Germline CDR1 and CDR2: MNHEY and SMNVEV (reference sequence). The V and J ends lost 7 bases and 5 bases, in that order; junction bases with no gene match: 6. The CDR3 extends over 14 amino acids. The CDR3 is CASIRQGRTGELFF. The CDR3 bases are TGTGCCAGCATACGACAGGGGCGGACCGGGGAGCTGTTTTTT.

In this sample, this clone turned up a few times. The chain joins TRBV5-1 to TRBJ2-3, with 10 nucleotides matching TRBD1. This CDR3 is 15 amino acids long. Germline CDR1 is SGHRS and CDR2 is YFSETQ. V lost 4 bases to trimming and J lost 1 base; unmatched junction nucleotides: 3. The CDR3 coding sequence is TGCGCCAGCAGCGGACAGGGGGTAGGCACAGATACGCAGTATTTT. It specifies CASSGQGVGTDTQYF.

This clone was seen a handful of times. Distinct nucleotide sequences in the sample also encode this CDR3. The rearrangement links TRBV6-6 to TRBJ1-5; D remains ambiguous. V gave up 6 bases and J gave up 5 bases, with 8 bases separating them. Per germline, CDR1 MNHNY and CDR2 SVGAGI (reference sequence). CDR3 length: 12 amino acids. In nucleotides, the CDR3 is TGTGCCAGCAGACCCGGGGATCAGCCCCAGCATTTT. The encoded protein is CASRPGDQPQHF.

The chain carries TRBV6-1 and TRBJ1-2; D remains unclear. Trimming shortened V by 2 bases and J by 7 bases, and 14 bases separated the two germline ends. The CDR3 is 14 residues long. Germline CDR1 is MNHNS and CDR2 is SASEGT. The chain's CDR3 is CASSELPTDGGYTF. The CDR3 DNA follows: TGTGCCAGCAGTGAACTCCCTACGGACGGTGGCTACACCTTC.

With respect to this clone: This specimen includes other DNA sequences encoding the same CDR3. The gene calls are TRBV5-1 and TRBJ2-3, with D possibly matching TRBD2 (6 bases). Germline V gene data show CDR1 as SGHRS and CDR2 as YFSETQ. The length of the CDR3 is 15 residues. Trimming took off 4 bases at V and 0 bases at J, with 12 bases between the two ends. Here the CDR3 DNA reads TGCGCCAGCAGCCTAGCGACGGTTAGCACAGATACGCAGTATTTT. This codes for CASSLATVSTDTQYF.

In its sample, this clone was seen a few times. This chain joins TRBV25-1 and TRBJ1-5; D may be TRBD1 (6 bases). Germline CDR1 reads MGHDK; CDR2 reads SYGVNS. The CDR3 extends over 15 amino acids. The germline V and J ends were trimmed by 3 bases and 3 bases, with 12 bases remaining between them. Written as DNA, the CDR3 is TGTGCCAGCAGTGAGGAGGGACAAAACAATCAGCCCCAGCATTTT. Its protein is CASSEEGQNNQPQHF. Together with reference TRBV25-1 and TRBJ1-5, the CDR3 gives the full variable domain: EADIYQTPRYLVIGTGKKITLECSQTMGHDKMYWYQQDPGMELHLIHYSYGVNSTEKGDLSSESTVSRIRTEHFPLTLESARPSHTSQYLCASSEEGQNNQPQHFGDGTRLSIL.